This is a list of T cell receptor beta chains from one sample in a study of prognosis after radiotherapy for stage I lung cancer. MiXCR, run by TCRdb on the multiplex PCR reads, gives a single entry per CDR3 protein. This sample yields nearly 25,000 distinct CDR3 sequences, of which roughly two fifths are seen a single time; around a fifth belongs to the top ten. Sequencing was performed on PBMCs, taken before or after stereotactic body radiation therapy (not recorded which). These receptors all stem from a donor of 50 years or more with non-small cell lung cancer. CDR3s include the opening cysteine and the closing phenylalanine or tryptophan. The D gene is left open where the match is weak. Not all rows give a size; the values are once, few, many and, for expanded clones, a class.

cdr3_nt: TGTGCCAGCGAGAGGGGTTTGGGGGCCAACGTCCTGACTTTC
cdr3_aa: CASERGLGANVLTF
clone_size: many
j_call: TRBJ2-6
v_call: TRBV2
d_call: -

cdr3_nt: TGCAGTGCTAGAGCTCAAGGACAAGGTTGGACCGGGGAGCTGTTTTTT
cdr3_aa: CSARAQGQGWTGELFF
clone_size: -
j_call: TRBJ2-2
v_call: TRBV20-1
d_call: -

cdr3_nt: TGTGCCAGCAGCCCCCCGGGCTACCGCAATGAGCAGTTCTTC
cdr3_aa: CASSPPGYRNEQFF
clone_size: many
j_call: TRBJ2-1
v_call: TRBV6-1
d_call: -

cdr3_nt: TGCGCCAGCAGACGCAACCAGGGCCCAGAGACCCAGTACTTC
cdr3_aa: CASRRNQGPETQYF
clone_size: many
j_call: TRBJ2-5
v_call: TRBV5-1
d_call: -

cdr3_nt: TGTGCCAGTAGTATATTGTGGACAACGAACACTGAAGCTTTCTTT
cdr3_aa: CASSILWTTNTEAFF
clone_size: many
j_call: TRBJ1-1
v_call: TRBV19
d_call: -

cdr3_nt: TGTGCCAGCAGCCCGGACCGGGACAGTCAAGAGACCCAGTACTTC
cdr3_aa: CASSPDRDSQETQYF
clone_size: many
j_call: TRBJ2-5
v_call: TRBV7-3
d_call: TRBD1

cdr3_nt: TGTGCCAGCAGCTTAGGGCCCGGGGCCACCTACGAGCAGTACTTC
cdr3_aa: CASSLGPGATYEQYF
clone_size: few
j_call: TRBJ2-7
v_call: TRBV11-2
d_call: -

cdr3_nt: TGTGCCAGCTCACCCAGGGGGGACAGCTCCTACGAGCAGTACTTC
cdr3_aa: CASSPRGDSSYEQYF
clone_size: -
j_call: TRBJ2-7
v_call: TRBV18
d_call: -

cdr3_nt: TGTGCCAGCAGAATCAGTAACGAGCAGTACTTC
cdr3_aa: CASRISNEQYF
clone_size: medium-sized
j_call: TRBJ2-7
v_call: TRBV28
d_call: -

cdr3_nt: TGTGCCTGGGTGAAGGGGTTGGTAACAGGCTATGGCTACACCTTC
cdr3_aa: CAWVKGLVTGYGYTF
clone_size: many
j_call: TRBJ1-2
v_call: TRBV30
d_call: -

cdr3_nt: TGTGCCAGCAGCTTGACTAGCGGGAGCGGCACCGGGGAGCTGTTTTTT
cdr3_aa: CASSLTSGSGTGELFF
clone_size: medium-sized
j_call: TRBJ2-2
v_call: TRBV6-4
d_call: TRBD2

cdr3_nt: TGCAGTGCTCTTCACTACGAGCAGTACTTC
cdr3_aa: CSALHYEQYF
clone_size: many
j_call: TRBJ2-7
v_call: TRBV20-1
d_call: -

cdr3_nt: TGCGCCAGCAGCTTGACAGGGATAGGGAATGAAAAACTGTTTTTT
cdr3_aa: CASSLTGIGNEKLFF
clone_size: medium-sized
j_call: TRBJ1-4
v_call: TRBV5-1
d_call: -

cdr3_nt: TGTGTCAGCAGCTTGGCCACGGCTAGCGGGAGGGCCTCGGATGAGCAGTTCTTC
cdr3_aa: CVSSLATASGRASDEQFF
clone_size: -
j_call: TRBJ2-1
v_call: TRBV5-8
d_call: TRBD2